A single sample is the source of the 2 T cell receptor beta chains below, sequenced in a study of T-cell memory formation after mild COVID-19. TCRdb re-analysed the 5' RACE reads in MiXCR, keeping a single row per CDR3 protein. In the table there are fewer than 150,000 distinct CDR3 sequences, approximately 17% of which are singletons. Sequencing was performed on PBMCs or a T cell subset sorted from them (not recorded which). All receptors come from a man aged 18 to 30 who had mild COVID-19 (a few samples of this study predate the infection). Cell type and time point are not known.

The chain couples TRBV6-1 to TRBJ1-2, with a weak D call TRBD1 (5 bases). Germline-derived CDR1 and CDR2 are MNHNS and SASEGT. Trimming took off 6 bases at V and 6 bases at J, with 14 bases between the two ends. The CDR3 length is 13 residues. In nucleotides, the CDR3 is TGTGCCAGCAGCTTACAACTGGACAATGGCTACACCTTC. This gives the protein CASSLQLDNGYTF.

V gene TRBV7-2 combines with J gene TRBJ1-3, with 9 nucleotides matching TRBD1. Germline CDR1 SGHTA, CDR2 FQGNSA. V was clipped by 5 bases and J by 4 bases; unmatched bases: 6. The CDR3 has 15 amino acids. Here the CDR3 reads CASSPRTGEGNTIYF. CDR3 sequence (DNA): TGTGCCAGCAGCCCGAGGACAGGGGAGGGAAACACCATATATTTT.